Below are 31 T cell receptor beta chains sequenced from a single sample in a study of shared clonotypes between healthy human individuals. Clones were read by immunoSEQ multiplex PCR, and TCRdb kept only the in-frame ones, dropping some. The sample carries under 2,500,000 clones, more than 90% recorded once. The sequenced sample was naive CD4+ T cells sorted from blood. The subset here: CD45RA+ positively selected. Receptors were obtained from a man younger than 35 in good health.

This clone showed up just a few times. V gene TRBV11-3 combines with J gene TRBJ2-7; TRBD1 matches 9 bases. From germline, CDR1 is SGHNT and CDR2 YENEEA. This CDR3 has 14 residues. V lost 5 bases, J lost 6 bases, and 8 bases stayed unmatched. Here the CDR3 reads CASSRGQGSAEQYF. CDR3 sequence (DNA): TGTGCCAGCAGCCGCGGACAGGGGTCCGCCGAGCAGTACTTC.

This clone was found once. The genes are TRBV19 and TRBJ1-2; D gene unclear. The CDR3 spans 13 residues. Trimming shortened V by 3 bases and J by 2 bases, and 7 bases separated the two germline ends. Per the germline V gene, CDR1 is LNHDA and CDR2 is SQIVND (reference sequence). Here the CDR3 reads CASSIPNNYGYTF. Written as DNA, the CDR3 is TGTGCCAGTAGTATCCCCAACAACTATGGCTACACCTTC.

This chain connects TRBV5-8 to TRBJ2-7; 8 nucleotides match TRBD1. The length of the CDR3 is 15 residues. The germline V gene encodes CDR1 SGHTS and CDR2 YDEGEE. Losses at the gene ends were 4 bases for V and 1 base for J; bases not matched to a gene: 7. CDR3 protein: CASSGGQGLSYEQYF. The CDR3 region has the DNA TGTGCCAGCAGCGGCGGACAGGGTCTTTCCTACGAGCAGTACTTC. Complete variable domain (other parts from reference TRBV5-8 and TRBJ2-7): EAGVTQSPTHLIKTRGQQATLRCSPISGHTSVYWYQQALGLGLQFLLWYDEGEERNRGNFPPRFSGRQFPNYSSELNVNALELEDSALYLCASSGGQGLSYEQYFGPGTRLTVT.

As concerns this clone: The same CDR3 can be traced to other DNA sequences in this sample. The chain is built from TRBV5-4 and TRBJ2-7; D is possibly TRBD1 (6 bases). There are 15 residues in the CDR3. V was pared by 4 bases and J by 0 bases, with 14 bases between. Germline CDR1 is SGHNT and CDR2 is YYREEE (reference sequence). The CDR3 nucleotides are TGTGCCAGCAGCACCCGGGACACTTACTCCTACGAGCAGTACTTC. This codes for CASSTRDTYSYEQYF.

This clone has only one observation. The chain is built from TRBV10-3 and TRBJ2-7; 10 positions match TRBD2. There are 14 residues in the CDR3. CDR1 and CDR2 from the germline V gene are ENHRY and SYGVKD. The V segment lost 10 bases and the J segment 3 bases; nucleotides outside the gene matches: 9. In nucleotides, the CDR3 is TGTGCCAGCCTATCCGGGACTAGCGTCTACGAGCAGTACTTC. Translated, it gives CASLSGTSVYEQYF.

The rearrangement links TRBV7-2 to TRBJ2-3, with 7 bases matching TRBD2. The germline CDR1 and CDR2 sequences are SGHTA and FQGNSA. The CDR3 covers 14 residues. J was trimmed by 0 bases and V by 8 bases; bases with no gene match: 5. This CDR3 is CASCSGASTDTQYF. Written as DNA, the CDR3 is TGTGCCAGCTGCAGCGGGGCTAGCACAGATACGCAGTATTTT.

This clone has a single count. The sample has other DNA sequences that encode this CDR3 too. This sequence joins TRBV7-9 and TRBJ1-5; no firm D call. Trimming left V 1 base short and J 0 bases short, with 7 bases between. The CDR3 covers 15 residues. Germline V gene sequence: CDR1 SEHNR, CDR2 FQNEAQ (reference sequence). CDR3 sequence: CASSLGGSSNQPQHF. CDR3 sequence (DNA): TGTGCCAGCAGCTTAGGAGGGAGTAGCAATCAGCCCCAGCATTTT.

The chain links TRBV2 to TRBJ2-1; D might be TRBD1 (6 bases). The CDR3 is 14 residues long. Deletions cut 4 bases from V and 4 bases from J, with 11 bases between. Germline values: CDR1 SNHLY, CDR2 FYNNEI. The CDR3: CASSGGTIYNEQFF. The CDR3 nucleotides are TGTGCCAGCAGTGGGGGGACAATTTACAATGAGCAGTTCTTC.

The chain couples TRBV18 to TRBJ2-7, with D possibly called TRBD1 or TRBD2 (5 bases each). Germline V gene data show CDR1 as KGHSH and CDR2 as LQKENI. The CDR3 extends over 15 amino acids. Between the trimmed V and J ends, which lost 1 base and 0 bases, there was a span of 10 bases. The CDR3 nucleotides are TGTGCCAGCTCACCACTTGGGACGGTCTCCTACGAGCAGTACTTC. The encoded protein is CASSPLGTVSYEQYF.

The chain recombines TRBV14 with TRBJ2-7; 12 bases align to TRBD2. The junction had 2 bases not matched to a gene; V was cut back by 1 base and J by 4 bases. The CDR3 has 15 amino acids. Germline CDR1 reads SGHDN; CDR2 reads FVKESK. The CDR3 nucleotides are TGTGCCAGCAGCCAAGGCGGACTAGCGGGGTACGAGCAGTACTTC. Translating it yields CASSQGGLAGYEQYF.

The chain combines TRBV2 with TRBJ2-7, with D perhaps being TRBD1 or TRBD2 (5 bases each). CDR3 length equals 14 residues. Trimming stripped 6 bases from V and 0 bases from J, with 12 bases between. Germline loops: CDR1 SNHLY, CDR2 FYNNEI. The CDR3 region is CASRLDGGSYEQYF. The CDR3 DNA reads as TGTGCCAGCAGGCTTGATGGGGGCTCCTACGAGCAGTACTTC.

The J gene is TRBJ1-1, the V gene TRBV7-9; TRBD1 matches 9 bases. Germline values: CDR1 SEHNR, CDR2 FQNEAQ (reference sequence). V was pared by 3 bases and J by 7 bases, with 9 bases of the junction left unmatched. The CDR3 loop spans 15 amino acids. The DNA for the CDR3 is TGTGCCAGCAGCTTCCGGGGACAGGGAATCGGTGAAGCTTTCTTT. Translation gives CASSFRGQGIGEAFF.

For this clone: The same CDR3 also results from other DNA sequences found in this sample. The chain uses TRBV10-1 and TRBJ2-1; unclear D gene. Trimming pared 6 bases from V and 6 bases from J, leaving 6 bases between. CDR3 size: 11 residues. Germline loops: CDR1 WNHNN, CDR2 SYGVQD (reference sequence). The CDR3 sequence: CASSRGNEQFF. CDR3 DNA sequence: TGCGCCAGCAGCAGAGGCAATGAGCAGTTCTTC.

In DNA, the CDR3 is TGCGCCAGCAGCCCCGGGACCGTCGCCACCGGGGAGCTGTTTTTT. Translating gives CASSPGTVATGELFF. V usage is TRBV5-1 and J usage is TRBJ2-2; D is possibly TRBD1 or TRBD2 (5 bases each). V lost 4 bases, J lost 4 bases, and 14 bases lay in between. This CDR3 region has 15 residues. The germline gives CDR1 SGHRS, CDR2 YFSETQ.

The sample holds a few counts of this clone. The rearrangement links TRBV10-3 to TRBJ1-6; D gene ambiguous. CDR1 and CDR2 from the germline V gene are ENHRY and SYGVKD. The CDR3 sequence is 13 residues long. The V end lost 3 bases, the J end lost 8 bases, and 8 bases lay between the germline ends. For the CDR3, the DNA is TGTGCCATCAGTGAAGGGCTAGATTCACCCCTCCACTTT. Its protein product is CAISEGLDSPLHF.

This clone was picked up one time. Other DNA sequences of this sample code for an identical CDR3. V is TRBV5-1 and J is TRBJ1-2; D not resolved. The CDR3 spans 13 residues. In germline, CDR1 is SGHRS, CDR2 YFSETQ. V lost 4 bases and J lost 1, with 8 bases in between. The CDR3 protein is CASSPASNYGYTF. The CDR3 DNA sequence: TGCGCCAGCAGCCCAGCGAGTAACTATGGCTACACCTTC.

The genes are TRBV6-5 and TRBJ2-2; 10 bases match TRBD1. The CDR3 totals 14 residues. V lost 6 bases to trimming and J lost 7 bases; unmatched junction nucleotides: 5. The germline V gene encodes CDR1 MNHEY and CDR2 SVGAGI. In nucleotides, the CDR3 is TGTGCCAGCAGAGGGACAGGGGTCCACGGGGAGCTGTTTTTT. Amino acid sequence: CASRGTGVHGELFF.

The V and J genes are TRBV6-1 and TRBJ1-5, with a possible D match to TRBD1 (6 bases). The CDR3 consists of 13 residues. Germline assignment: CDR1 MNHNS and CDR2 SASEGT. Trimming removed 6 bases from V and 5 bases from J, with 11 bases in between. The CDR3 protein is CASRGASYQPQHF. The CDR3 DNA is TGTGCCAGCAGGGGGGCATCGTATCAGCCCCAGCATTTT.

The rearrangement uses TRBV30 and TRBJ1-2; TRBD1 is a possible D gene (6 bases). The germline CDR1 and CDR2 sequences are GTSNPN and SVGIG (reference sequence). The V and J ends lost 3 bases and 2 bases respectively, with 16 bases between them. This CDR3 region has 15 residues. The DNA of the CDR3 is TGTGCCTGGAGCGCGGCTCGAACAGGGAACTATGGCTACACCTTC. This sequence encodes CAWSAARTGNYGYTF.

The chain links TRBV6-6 to TRBJ2-5, with no clear D. The CDR3 is 14 amino acids. Looked up from germline, CDR1 is MNHNY and CDR2 is SVGAGI (reference sequence). Trimming removed 2 bases from V and 0 bases from J, with 7 bases in between. The CDR3 is CASSYSQHQETQYF. CDR3 DNA sequence: TGTGCCAGCAGTTACAGTCAGCACCAAGAGACCCAGTACTTC.

This chain uses TRBV6-6 with TRBJ1-2; D not certain. From germline, CDR1 is MNHNY and CDR2 SVGAGI (reference sequence). This CDR3 has 13 residues. Trimming stripped 6 bases from V and 5 bases from J, with 13 bases between. The CDR3 here is CASSRLESYGYTF. In nucleotides, the CDR3 is TGTGCCAGCAGCAGACTCGAGAGTTATGGCTACACCTTC.

The chain employs TRBV30 and TRBJ2-2, with a weak D call TRBD2 (6 bases). Germline-derived CDR1 and CDR2 are GTSNPN and SVGIG (reference sequence). CDR3 length: 15 residues. With 2 bases removed from V and 6 bases from J, the gap between germline ends came to 16 bases. The CDR3 loop reads CAWSSTGVRPGELFF. DNA for the CDR3: TGTGCCTGGAGTTCCACGGGGGTCCGGCCCGGGGAGCTGTTTTTT.

This clone occurred a few times. Other DNA sequences within the sample encode an identical CDR3. This chain uses TRBV7-9 with TRBJ1-5; TRBD1 is a possible D gene (5 bases). Germline-derived CDR1 and CDR2 are SEHNR and FQNEAQ (reference sequence). Trimming removed 3 bases at V and 5 bases at J, with 8 bases between. CDR3 length: 13 residues. Here the CDR3 reads CASSLGGYQPQHF. The DNA of the CDR3 is TGTGCCAGCAGCTTGGGGGGTTATCAGCCCCAGCATTTT. Filled out from reference TRBV7-9 and TRBJ1-5, the complete variable domain reads DTGVSQNPRHKITKRGQNVTFRCDPISEHNRLYWYRQTLGQGPEFLTYFQNEAQLEKSRLLSDRFSAERPKGSFSTLEIQRTEQGDSAMYLCASSLGGYQPQHFGDGTRLSIL.

Comment on this clone: At the DNA level, this CDR3 is encoded by other sequences in the same sample as well. The chain is built from TRBV9 and TRBJ2-7, with 7 positions matching TRBD2. From germline, CDR1 is SGDLS and CDR2 YYNGEE. The CDR3 contains 14 residues. Trimming cost V 0 bases and J 1 base; bases outside gene matches: 1. In DNA, the CDR3 is TGTGCCAGCAGCGTAGACGGGGGGTCCTACGAGCAGTACTTC. As protein: CASSVDGGSYEQYF.

This CDR3 reads CASSRTDSYEQYF. As DNA, the CDR3 is TGTGCCAGCAGCCGTACGGACAGCTACGAGCAGTACTTC. This chain links TRBV27 with TRBJ2-7; D might be TRBD1 (6 bases). Trimming removed 6 bases from V and 3 bases from J, with 12 bases in between. The CDR3 is 13 amino acids. Germline values: CDR1 MNHEY, CDR2 SMNVEV (reference sequence).

The chain is built from TRBV28 and TRBJ2-1; 11 bases line up with TRBD1. Germline-derived CDR1 and CDR2 are MDHEN and SYDVKM. With 4 bases clipped from V and 5 bases from J, the junction kept 13 bases outside the gene matches. The CDR3 runs to 18 residues. The CDR3 is CASSSTNPGQGVNNEQFF. CDR3 sequence (DNA): TGTGCCAGCAGTTCTACAAATCCGGGACAGGGGGTAAACAATGAGCAGTTCTTC.

The chain combines TRBV9 with TRBJ1-3; D unresolved. Germline V gives CDR1 SGDLS, CDR2 YYNGEE. Deletions cut 0 bases from V and 0 bases from J, with 10 bases between. CDR3 length: 16 amino acids. The CDR3 region is CASSVVLGGSGNTIYF. The CDR3, as DNA: TGTGCCAGCAGCGTAGTGTTAGGAGGCTCTGGAAACACCATATATTTT.

In this sample, this clone turned up once. CDR3: CASSAGLAGAFLQETQYF. The CDR3 coding sequence is TGTGCCAGCAGCGCCGGACTAGCGGGGGCTTTCCTACAAGAGACCCAGTACTTC. The chain combines TRBV9 with TRBJ2-5, with 13 bases identical to TRBD2. With 3 bases clipped from V and 2 bases from J, the junction kept 10 bases outside the gene matches. This CDR3 is 18 amino acids long. The germline V gene has CDR1 SGDLS and CDR2 YYNGEE.

With regard to this clone: At one of its ends the junction is not consistent with the germline gene, which may arise from a read error. The J gene is TRBJ2-5, the V gene TRBV7-7; 8 bases line up with TRBD1. Germline assignment: CDR1 SSHAT and CDR2 FNYEAQ (reference sequence). This CDR3 spans 14 amino acids. The CDR3 here is CASSLTGQGGTQYF. CDR3 DNA: TGTGCTAGCAGCCTAACAGGACAGGGCGGGACCCAGTACTTC.

V usage is TRBV6-5 and J usage is TRBJ2-7; D is undetermined. The CDR3 is 11 amino acids. Germline V gene sequence: CDR1 MNHEY, CDR2 SVGAGI. Trimming took off 6 bases at V and 4 bases at J, with 7 bases between the two ends. The CDR3 spells CASRDGYEQYF. CDR3 in DNA: TGTGCCAGCAGAGACGGGTACGAGCAGTACTTC.

This clone was detected once. The rearrangement links TRBV6-5 to TRBJ2-5; no firm D call. The V and J ends lost 6 bases and 5 bases respectively, with 19 bases between them. The CDR3 length is 15 residues. Germline values: CDR1 MNHEY, CDR2 SVGAGI. CDR3 bases: TGTGCCAGCAGCAAACCCGGCGTAAAAAGGGAGACCCAGTACTTC. Its protein product is CASSKPGVKRETQYF.